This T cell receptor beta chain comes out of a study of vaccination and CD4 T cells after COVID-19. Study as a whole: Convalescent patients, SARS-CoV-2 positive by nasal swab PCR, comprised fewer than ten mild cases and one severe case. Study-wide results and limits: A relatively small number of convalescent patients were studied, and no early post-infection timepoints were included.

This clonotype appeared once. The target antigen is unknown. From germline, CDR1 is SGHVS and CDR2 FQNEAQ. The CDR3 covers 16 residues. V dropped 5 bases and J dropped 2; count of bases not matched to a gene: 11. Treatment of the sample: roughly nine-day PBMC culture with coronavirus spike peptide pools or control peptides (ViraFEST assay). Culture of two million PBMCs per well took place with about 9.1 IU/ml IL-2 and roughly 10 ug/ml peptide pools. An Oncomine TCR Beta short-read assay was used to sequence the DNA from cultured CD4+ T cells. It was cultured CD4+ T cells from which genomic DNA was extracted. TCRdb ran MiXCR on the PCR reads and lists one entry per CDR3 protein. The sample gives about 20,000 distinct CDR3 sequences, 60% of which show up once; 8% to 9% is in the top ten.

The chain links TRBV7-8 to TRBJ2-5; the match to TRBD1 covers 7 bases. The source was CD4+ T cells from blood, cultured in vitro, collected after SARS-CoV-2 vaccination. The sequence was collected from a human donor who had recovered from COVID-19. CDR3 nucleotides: TGTGCCAGCAGCCTGCAACAGGGGACCGCGCAAGAGACCCAGTACTTC. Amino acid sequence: CASSLQQGTAQETQYF.